The clone carrying this T cell receptor (beta chain) was observed many times. The TCRbeta library was prepared with unique molecular identifiers. TCRdb analysed the PCR reads with MiXCR anew, one entry per CDR3 protein. The top ten hold around 5.8% of the sample, which has 490,000 or so distinct CDR3 sequences, under 15% seen once. The data derive from a study of T-cell reconstitution after alpha-beta-depleted transplantation in children. Looked up from germline, CDR1 is SGHTA and CDR2 is FQGNSA. The CDR3 loop spans 16 amino acids. The junction had 8 bases not matched to a gene; V was cut back by 1 base and J by 4 bases.

The clonotype was recovered from a human donor who donated a stem cell graft to a child with combined immunodeficiency. The sample consisted of PBMCs from the stem cell graft donor, taken from the stem cell graft. The V call is TRBV7-2, the J call TRBJ2-3, with 7 bases matching TRBD2. As DNA, the CDR3 is TGTGCCAGCAGCTTAGTTGGTCTAGCGGCTTCAGATACGCAGTATTTT. As protein: CASSLVGLAASDTQYF.